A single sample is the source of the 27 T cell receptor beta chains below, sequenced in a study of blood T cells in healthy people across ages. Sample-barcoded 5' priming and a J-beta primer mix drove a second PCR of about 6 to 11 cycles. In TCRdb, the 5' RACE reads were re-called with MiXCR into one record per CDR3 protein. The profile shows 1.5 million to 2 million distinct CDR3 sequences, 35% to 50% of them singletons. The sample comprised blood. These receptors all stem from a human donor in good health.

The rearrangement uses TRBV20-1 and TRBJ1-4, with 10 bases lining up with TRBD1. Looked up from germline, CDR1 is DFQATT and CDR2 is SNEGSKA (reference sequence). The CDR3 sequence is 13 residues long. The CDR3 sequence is CSVPGQGLEKLFF. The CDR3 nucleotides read TGCAGCGTCCCGGGACAGGGGCTTGAAAAACTGTTTTTT.

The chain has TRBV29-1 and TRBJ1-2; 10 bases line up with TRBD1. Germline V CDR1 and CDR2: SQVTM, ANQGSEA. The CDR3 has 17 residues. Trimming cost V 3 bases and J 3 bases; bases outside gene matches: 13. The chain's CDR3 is CSVECGQGGKYYYGYTF. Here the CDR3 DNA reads TGCAGCGTTGAGTGTGGACAGGGGGGGAAGTATTACTATGGCTACACCTTC.

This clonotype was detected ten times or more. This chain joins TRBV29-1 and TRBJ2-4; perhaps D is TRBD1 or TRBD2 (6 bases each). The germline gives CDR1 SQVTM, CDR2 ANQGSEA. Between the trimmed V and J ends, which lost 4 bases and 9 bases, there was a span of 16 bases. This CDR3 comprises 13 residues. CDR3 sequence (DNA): TGCAGCGTTGGGGGCGGGACATCAGGCATTCAGTACTTC. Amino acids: CSVGGGTSGIQYF.

The CDR3 bases are TGTGCCAGCAGTTTTCAGGACATAGGGGGGGGATCCTACAATGAGCAGTTCTTC. Encoded protein: CASSFQDIGGGSYNEQFF. The chain joins TRBV28 to TRBJ2-1, with D perhaps matching TRBD2 (7 bases). This CDR3 spans 18 amino acids. Germline V gene sequence: CDR1 MDHEN, CDR2 SYDVKM. Trimming took 3 bases from V and 1 from J, leaving 19 bases between them.

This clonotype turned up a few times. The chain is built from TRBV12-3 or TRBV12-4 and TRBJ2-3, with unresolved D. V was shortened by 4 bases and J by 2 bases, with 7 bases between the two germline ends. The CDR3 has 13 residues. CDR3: CASSWTLTDTQYF. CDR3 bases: TGTGCCAGCAGTTGGACCCTCACAGATACGCAGTATTTT.

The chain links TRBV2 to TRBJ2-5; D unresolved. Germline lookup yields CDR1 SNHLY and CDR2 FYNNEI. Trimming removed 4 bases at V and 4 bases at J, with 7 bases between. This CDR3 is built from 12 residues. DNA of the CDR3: TGTGCCAGCAGTGTCATCCGAGAGACCCAGTACTTC. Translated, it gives CASSVIRETQYF.

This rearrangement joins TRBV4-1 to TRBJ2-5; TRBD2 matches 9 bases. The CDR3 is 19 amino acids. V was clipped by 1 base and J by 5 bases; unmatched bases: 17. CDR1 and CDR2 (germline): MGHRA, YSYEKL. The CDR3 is CASSQGALAGRRGRETQYF. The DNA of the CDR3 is TGCGCCAGCAGCCAAGGAGCTCTAGCGGGGCGACGGGGTAGGGAGACCCAGTACTTC.

Here the CDR3 DNA reads TGCAGGGGGGGCAGCTACAATGAGCAGTTCTTC. The encoded protein is CRGGSYNEQFF. The rearrangement joins TRBV29-1 to TRBJ2-1, with D possibly called TRBD1 or TRBD2 (6 bases each). Germline CDR1 SQVTM, CDR2 ANQGSEA. The CDR3 spans 11 residues.

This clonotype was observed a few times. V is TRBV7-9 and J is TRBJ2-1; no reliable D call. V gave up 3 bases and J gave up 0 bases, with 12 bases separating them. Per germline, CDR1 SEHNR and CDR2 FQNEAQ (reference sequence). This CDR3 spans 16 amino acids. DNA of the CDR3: TGTGCCAGCAGCTTGCTGAGGATCAGCTCCTACAATGAGCAGTTCTTC. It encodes CASSLLRISSYNEQFF. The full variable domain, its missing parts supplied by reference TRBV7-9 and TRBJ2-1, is DTGVSQNPRHKITKRGQNVTFRCDPISEHNRLYWYRQTLGQGPEFLTYFQNEAQLEKSRLLSDRFSAERPKGSFSTLEIQRTEQGDSAMYLCASSLLRISSYNEQFFGPGTRLTVL.

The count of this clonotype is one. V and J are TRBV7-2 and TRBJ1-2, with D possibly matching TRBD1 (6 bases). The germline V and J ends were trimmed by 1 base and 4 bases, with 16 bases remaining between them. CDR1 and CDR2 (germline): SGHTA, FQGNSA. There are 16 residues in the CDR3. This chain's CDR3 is CASSLGGGAALYGYTF. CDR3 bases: TGTGCCAGCAGCTTAGGGGGGGGCGCTGCACTCTATGGCTACACCTTC.

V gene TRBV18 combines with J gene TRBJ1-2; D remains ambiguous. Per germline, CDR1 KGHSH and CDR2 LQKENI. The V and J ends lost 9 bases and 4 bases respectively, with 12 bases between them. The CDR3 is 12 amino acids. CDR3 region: CASTEAIYGYTF. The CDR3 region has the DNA TGTGCCAGTACGGAGGCAATCTATGGCTACACCTTC.

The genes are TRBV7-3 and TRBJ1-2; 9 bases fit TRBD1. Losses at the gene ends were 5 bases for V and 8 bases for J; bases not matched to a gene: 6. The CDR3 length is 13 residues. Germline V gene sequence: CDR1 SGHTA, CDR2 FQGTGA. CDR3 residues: CASSANRGLGYTF. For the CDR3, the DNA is TGTGCCAGCAGCGCTAACAGGGGGCTAGGCTACACCTTC.

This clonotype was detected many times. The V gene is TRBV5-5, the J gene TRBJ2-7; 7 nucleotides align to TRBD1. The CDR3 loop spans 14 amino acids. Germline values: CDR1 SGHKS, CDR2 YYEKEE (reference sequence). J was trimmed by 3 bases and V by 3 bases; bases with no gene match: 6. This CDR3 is CASSYRQGDYEQYF. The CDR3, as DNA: TGTGCCAGCAGCTATAGGCAGGGGGACTACGAGCAGTACTTC.

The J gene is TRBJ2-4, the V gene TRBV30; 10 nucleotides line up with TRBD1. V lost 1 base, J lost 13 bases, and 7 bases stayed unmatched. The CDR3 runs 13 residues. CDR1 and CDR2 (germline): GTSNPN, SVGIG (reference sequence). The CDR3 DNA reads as TGTGCCTGGAGTGGAGACAGGGGGCTTGAGCAGTACTTC. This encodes CAWSGDRGLEQYF.

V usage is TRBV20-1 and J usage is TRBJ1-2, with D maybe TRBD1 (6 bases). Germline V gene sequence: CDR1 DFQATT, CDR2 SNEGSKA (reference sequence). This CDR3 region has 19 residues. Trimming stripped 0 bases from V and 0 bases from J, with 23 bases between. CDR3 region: CSARDDGGPYPTPNYGYTF. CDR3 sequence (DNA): TGCAGTGCTAGAGATGACGGGGGGCCCTACCCTACCCCTAACTATGGCTACACCTTC.

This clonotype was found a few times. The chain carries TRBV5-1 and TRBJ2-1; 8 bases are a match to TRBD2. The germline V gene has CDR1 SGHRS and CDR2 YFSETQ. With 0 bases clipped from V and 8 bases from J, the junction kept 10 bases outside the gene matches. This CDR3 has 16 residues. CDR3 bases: TGCGCCAGCAGCTTGGGACCCGGGGGGGCCAACCATGAGCAGTTCTTC. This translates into CASSLGPGGANHEQFF.

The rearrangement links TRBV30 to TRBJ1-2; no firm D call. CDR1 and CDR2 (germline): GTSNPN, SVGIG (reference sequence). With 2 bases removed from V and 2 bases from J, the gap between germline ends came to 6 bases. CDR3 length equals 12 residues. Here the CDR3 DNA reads TGTGCCTGGAGTCAGTTAAACTATGGCTACACCTTC. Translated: CAWSQLNYGYTF.

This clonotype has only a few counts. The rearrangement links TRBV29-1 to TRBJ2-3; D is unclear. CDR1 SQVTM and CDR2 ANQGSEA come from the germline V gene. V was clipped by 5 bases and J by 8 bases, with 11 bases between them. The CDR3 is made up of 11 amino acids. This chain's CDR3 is CSVLQRGTQYF. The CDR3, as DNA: TGCAGCGTTTTACAGAGAGGTACGCAGTATTTT.

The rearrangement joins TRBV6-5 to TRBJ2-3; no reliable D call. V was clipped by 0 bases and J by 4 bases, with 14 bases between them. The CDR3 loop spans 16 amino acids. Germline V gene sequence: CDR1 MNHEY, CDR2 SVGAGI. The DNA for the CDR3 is TGTGCCAGCAGTTACTCCCGGCTGGCTGTTGCAGATACGCAGTATTTT. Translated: CASSYSRLAVADTQYF.

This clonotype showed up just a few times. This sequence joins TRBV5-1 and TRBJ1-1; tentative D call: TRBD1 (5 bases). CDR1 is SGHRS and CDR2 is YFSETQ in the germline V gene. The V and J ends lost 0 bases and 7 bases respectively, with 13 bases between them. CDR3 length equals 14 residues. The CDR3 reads CASSLVSGGDEAFF. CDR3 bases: TGCGCCAGCAGCTTGGTGTCTGGGGGAGATGAAGCTTTCTTT.

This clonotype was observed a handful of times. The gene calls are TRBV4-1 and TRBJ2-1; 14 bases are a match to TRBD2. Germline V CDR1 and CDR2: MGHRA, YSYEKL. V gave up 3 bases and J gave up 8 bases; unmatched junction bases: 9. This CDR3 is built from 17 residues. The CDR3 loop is CASSQAGTSGGMDEQFF. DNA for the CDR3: TGCGCCAGCAGCCAGGCCGGGACTAGCGGGGGAATGGATGAGCAGTTCTTC.

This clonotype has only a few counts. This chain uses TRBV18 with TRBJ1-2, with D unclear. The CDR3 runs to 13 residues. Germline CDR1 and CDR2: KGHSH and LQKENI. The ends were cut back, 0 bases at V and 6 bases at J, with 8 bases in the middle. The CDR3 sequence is CASSPPKGDGYTF. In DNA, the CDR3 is TGTGCCAGCTCACCACCAAAAGGAGATGGCTACACCTTC. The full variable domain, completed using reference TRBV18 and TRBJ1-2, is NAGVMQNPRHLVRRRGQEARLRCSPMKGHSHVYWYRQLPEEGLKFMVYLQKENIIDESGMPKERFSAEFPKEGPSILRIQQVVRGDSAAYFCASSPPKGDGYTFGSGTRLTVV.

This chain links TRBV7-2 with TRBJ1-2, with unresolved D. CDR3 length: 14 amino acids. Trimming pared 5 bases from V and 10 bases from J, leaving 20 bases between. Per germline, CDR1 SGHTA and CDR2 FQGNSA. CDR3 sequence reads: CASSPVGRVDDYTF. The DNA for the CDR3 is TGTGCCAGCAGCCCCGTAGGTAGGGTGGACGACTACACCTTC.

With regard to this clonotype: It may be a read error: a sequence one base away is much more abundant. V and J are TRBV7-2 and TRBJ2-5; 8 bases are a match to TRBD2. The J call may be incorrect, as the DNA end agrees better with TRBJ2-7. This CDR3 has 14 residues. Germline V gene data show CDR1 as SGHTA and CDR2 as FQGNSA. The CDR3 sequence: CASSYNGGAYEQYF. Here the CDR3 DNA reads TGTGCCAGCAGCTATAACGGGGGGGCCTACGAGCAGTACTTC.

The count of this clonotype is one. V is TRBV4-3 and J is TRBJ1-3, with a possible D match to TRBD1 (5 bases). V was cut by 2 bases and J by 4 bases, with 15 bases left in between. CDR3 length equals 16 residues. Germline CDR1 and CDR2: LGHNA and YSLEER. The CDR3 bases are TGCGCCAGCAGCCAATTTGGTCAAGGGGTCGGAAACACCATATATTTT. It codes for CASSQFGQGVGNTIYF.

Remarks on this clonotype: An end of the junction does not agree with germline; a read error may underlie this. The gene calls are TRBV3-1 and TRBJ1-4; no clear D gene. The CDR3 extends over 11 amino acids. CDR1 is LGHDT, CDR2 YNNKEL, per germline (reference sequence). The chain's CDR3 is CACSHSEKLFF. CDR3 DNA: TGTGCCTGCAGCCATTCTGAAAAACTGTTTTTT.

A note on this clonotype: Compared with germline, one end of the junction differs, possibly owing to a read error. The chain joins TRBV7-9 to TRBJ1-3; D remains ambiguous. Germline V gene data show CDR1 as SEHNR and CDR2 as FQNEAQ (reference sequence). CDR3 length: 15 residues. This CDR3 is CASRHDGSSGSTIYF. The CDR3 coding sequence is TGTGCCAGCAGGCACGACGGAAGCTCTGGAAGCACCATATATTTT.